What follows is one TCR beta chain and its context. Its antigen is unknown. This entry belongs to a study of T cell repertoires in cytomegalovirus infection. A single record per CDR3 protein comes from TCRdb applying MiXCR to the reads. The data contain about 570,000 distinct CDR3 sequences, approximately 40% of them singletons. V dropped 6 bases and J dropped 5; count of bases not matched to a gene: 10. This CDR3 region has 15 residues. CDR1 is SGHVS and CDR2 is FNYEAQ in the germline V gene. The source is a human donor in good health (CMV status not recorded). Some clones in this sample may be carry-over from other donors' samples. This specimen consisted of cultured PBMCs, obtained from culture after CMV antigen stimulation. The chain combines TRBV7-6 with TRBJ2-5; 9 bases match TRBD2. The CDR3 sequence: CASSRIAGVEETQYF. CDR3 coding DNA: TGTGCCAGCAGTCGAATAGCGGGAGTTGAGGAGACCCAGTACTTC.